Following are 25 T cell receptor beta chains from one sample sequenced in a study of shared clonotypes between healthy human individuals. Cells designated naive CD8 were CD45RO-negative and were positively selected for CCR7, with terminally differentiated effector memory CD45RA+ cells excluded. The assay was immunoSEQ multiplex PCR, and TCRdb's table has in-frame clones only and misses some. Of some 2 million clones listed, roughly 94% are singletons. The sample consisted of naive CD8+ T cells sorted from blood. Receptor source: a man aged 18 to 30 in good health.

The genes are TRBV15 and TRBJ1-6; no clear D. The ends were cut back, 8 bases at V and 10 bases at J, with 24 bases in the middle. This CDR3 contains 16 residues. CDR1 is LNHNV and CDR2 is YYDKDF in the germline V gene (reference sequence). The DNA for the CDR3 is TGTGCCACCGCTGGGGAGGGCACCTCGGTAGAATCACCCCTCCACTTT. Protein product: CATAGEGTSVESPLHF.

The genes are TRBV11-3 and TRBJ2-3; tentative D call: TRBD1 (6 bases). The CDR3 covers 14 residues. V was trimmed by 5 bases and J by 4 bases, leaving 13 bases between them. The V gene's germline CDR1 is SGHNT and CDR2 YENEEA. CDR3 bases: TGTGCCAGCAGCACTCCAGGGGACCCAGATACGCAGTATTTT. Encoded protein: CASSTPGDPDTQYF.

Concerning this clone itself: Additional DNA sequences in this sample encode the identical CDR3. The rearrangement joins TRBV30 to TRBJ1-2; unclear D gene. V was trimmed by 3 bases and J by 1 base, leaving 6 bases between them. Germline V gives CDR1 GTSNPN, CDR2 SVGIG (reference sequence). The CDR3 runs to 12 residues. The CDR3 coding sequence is TGTGCCTGGAGCCCCTTTAACTATGGCTACACCTTC. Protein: CAWSPFNYGYTF.

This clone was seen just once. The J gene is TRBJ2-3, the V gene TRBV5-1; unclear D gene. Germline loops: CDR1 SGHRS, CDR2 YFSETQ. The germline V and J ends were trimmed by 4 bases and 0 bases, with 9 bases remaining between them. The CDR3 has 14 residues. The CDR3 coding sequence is TGCGCCAGCAGCGATTGGGCTAGCACAGATACGCAGTATTTT. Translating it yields CASSDWASTDTQYF.

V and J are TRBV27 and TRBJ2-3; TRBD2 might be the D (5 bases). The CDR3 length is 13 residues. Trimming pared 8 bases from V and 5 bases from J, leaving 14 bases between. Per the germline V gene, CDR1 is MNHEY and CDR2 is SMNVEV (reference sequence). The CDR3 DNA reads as TGTGCCAGCGGGCTGCTAGGAGGAGATACGCAGTATTTT. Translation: CASGLLGGDTQYF.

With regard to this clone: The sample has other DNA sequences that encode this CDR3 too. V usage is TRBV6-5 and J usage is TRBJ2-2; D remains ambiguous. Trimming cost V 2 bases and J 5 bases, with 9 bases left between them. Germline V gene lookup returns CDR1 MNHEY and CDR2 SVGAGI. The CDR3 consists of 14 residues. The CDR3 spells CASSYGLGTGELFF. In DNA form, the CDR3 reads TGTGCCAGCAGTTACGGGTTAGGAACCGGGGAGCTGTTTTTT.

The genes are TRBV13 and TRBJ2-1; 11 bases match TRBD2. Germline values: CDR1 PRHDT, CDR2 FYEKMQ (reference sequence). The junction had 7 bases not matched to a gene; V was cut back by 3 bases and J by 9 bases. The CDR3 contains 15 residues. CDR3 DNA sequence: TGTGCCAGCAGCTTCTTAGCGGGGGGGCCCGGTGAGCAGTTCTTC. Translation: CASSFLAGGPGEQFF.

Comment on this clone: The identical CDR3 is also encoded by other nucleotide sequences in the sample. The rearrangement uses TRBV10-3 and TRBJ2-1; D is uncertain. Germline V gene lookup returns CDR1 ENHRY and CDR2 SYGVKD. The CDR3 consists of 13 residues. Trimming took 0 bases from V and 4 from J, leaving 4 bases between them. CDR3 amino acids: CAISESGYNEQFF. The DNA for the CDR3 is TGTGCCATCAGTGAGTCAGGATACAATGAGCAGTTCTTC.

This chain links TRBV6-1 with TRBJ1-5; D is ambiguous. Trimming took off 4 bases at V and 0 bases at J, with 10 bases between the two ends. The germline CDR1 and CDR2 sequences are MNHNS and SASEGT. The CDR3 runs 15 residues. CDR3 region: CASSGTIDSNQPQHF. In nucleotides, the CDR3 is TGTGCCAGCAGTGGGACGATCGATAGCAATCAGCCCCAGCATTTT.

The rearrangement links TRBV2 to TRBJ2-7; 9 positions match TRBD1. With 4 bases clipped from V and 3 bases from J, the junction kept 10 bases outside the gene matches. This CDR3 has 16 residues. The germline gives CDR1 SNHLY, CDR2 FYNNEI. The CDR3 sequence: CASSVGLQGANYEQYF. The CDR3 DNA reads TGTGCCAGCAGTGTCGGTTTACAGGGGGCCAACTACGAGCAGTACTTC.

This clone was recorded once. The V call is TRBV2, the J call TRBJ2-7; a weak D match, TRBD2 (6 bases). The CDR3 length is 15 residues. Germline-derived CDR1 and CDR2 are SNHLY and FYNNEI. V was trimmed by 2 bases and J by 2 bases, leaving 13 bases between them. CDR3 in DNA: TGTGCCAGCAGTGAATCGTGGGGGGTCCCCTACGAGCAGTACTTC. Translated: CASSESWGVPYEQYF.

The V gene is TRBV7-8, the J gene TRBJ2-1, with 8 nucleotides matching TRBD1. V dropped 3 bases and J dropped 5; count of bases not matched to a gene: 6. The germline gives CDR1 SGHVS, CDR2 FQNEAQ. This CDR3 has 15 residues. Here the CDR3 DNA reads TGTGCCAGCAGCTTTATTCAGGGGGCGAACAATGAGCAGTTCTTC. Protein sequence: CASSFIQGANNEQFF.

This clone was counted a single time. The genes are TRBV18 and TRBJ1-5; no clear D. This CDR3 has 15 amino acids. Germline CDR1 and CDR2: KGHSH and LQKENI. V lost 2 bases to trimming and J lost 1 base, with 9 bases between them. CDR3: CASSPMPQSNQPQHF. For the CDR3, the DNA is TGTGCCAGCTCACCAATGCCCCAGAGCAATCAGCCCCAGCATTTT.

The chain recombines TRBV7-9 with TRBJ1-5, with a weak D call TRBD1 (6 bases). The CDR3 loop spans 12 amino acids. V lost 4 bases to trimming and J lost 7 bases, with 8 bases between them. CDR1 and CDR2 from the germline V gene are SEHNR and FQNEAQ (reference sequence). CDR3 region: CASSSQGQPQHF. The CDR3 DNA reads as TGTGCCAGCAGCTCCCAGGGGCAGCCCCAGCATTTT.

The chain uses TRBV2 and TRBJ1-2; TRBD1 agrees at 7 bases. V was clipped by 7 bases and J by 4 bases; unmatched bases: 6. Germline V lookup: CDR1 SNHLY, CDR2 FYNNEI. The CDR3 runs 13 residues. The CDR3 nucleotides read TGTGCCAGCACCCGACAGGGATTCTATGGCTACACCTTC. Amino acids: CASTRQGFYGYTF.

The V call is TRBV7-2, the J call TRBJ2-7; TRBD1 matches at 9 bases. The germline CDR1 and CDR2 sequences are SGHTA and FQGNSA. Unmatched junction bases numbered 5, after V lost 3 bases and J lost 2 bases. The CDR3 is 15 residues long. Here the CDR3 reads CASSLSGQGTYEQYF. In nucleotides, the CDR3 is TGTGCCAGCAGCTTGTCGGGACAGGGTACCTACGAGCAGTACTTC.

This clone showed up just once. This chain's CDR3 is CASSSGSLTGELFF. The DNA for the CDR3 is TGTGCCAGCAGTTCCGGCAGCCTCACCGGGGAGCTGTTTTTT. V usage is TRBV27 and J usage is TRBJ2-2; D call uncertain. Germline V gives CDR1 MNHEY, CDR2 SMNVEV (reference sequence). CDR3 size: 14 residues. V was cut by 4 bases and J by 4 bases, with 10 bases left in between.

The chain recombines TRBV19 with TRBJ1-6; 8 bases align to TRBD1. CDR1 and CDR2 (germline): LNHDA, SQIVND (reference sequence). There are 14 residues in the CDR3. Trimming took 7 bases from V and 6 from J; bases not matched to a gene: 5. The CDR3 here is CASTATGANSPLHF. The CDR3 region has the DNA TGTGCCAGTACCGCGACAGGGGCTAATTCACCCCTCCACTTT.

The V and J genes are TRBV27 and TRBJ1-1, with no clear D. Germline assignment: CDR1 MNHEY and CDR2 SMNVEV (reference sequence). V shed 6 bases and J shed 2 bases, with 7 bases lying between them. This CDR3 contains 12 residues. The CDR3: CASRQGNTEAFF. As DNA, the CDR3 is TGTGCCAGCAGACAAGGTAACACTGAAGCTTTCTTT.

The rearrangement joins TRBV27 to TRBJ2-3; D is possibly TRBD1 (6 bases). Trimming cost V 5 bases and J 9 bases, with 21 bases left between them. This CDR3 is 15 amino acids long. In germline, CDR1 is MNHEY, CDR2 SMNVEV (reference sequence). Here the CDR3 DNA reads TGTGCCAGCAGTATTACGACAGGTTCTCTGGGGACGCAGTATTTT. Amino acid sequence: CASSITTGSLGTQYF.

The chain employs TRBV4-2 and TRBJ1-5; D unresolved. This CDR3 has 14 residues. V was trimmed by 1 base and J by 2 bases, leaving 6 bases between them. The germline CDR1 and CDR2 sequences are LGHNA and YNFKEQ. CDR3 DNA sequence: TGTGCCAGCAGCCAAGTTGTAGGCAATCAGCCCCAGCATTTT. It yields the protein CASSQVVGNQPQHF.

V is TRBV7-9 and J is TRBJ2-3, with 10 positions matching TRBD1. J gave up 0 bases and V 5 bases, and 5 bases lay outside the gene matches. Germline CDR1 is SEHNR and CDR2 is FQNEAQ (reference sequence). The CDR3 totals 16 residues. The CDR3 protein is CASSPGQGGSTDTQYF. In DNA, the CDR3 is TGTGCCAGCAGCCCCGGACAGGGGGGAAGCACAGATACGCAGTATTTT.

CDR3 sequence (DNA): TGTGCCAGCAGCGAGAGAGCGGGGGGGCCGGTTGATGAGCAGTTCTTC. Translated, it gives CASSERAGGPVDEQFF. The chain links TRBV7-9 to TRBJ2-1; 10 bases map to TRBD2. J lost 8 bases, V lost 5 bases, and 12 bases had no gene match. Germline-derived CDR1 and CDR2 are SEHNR and FQNEAQ (reference sequence). The CDR3 covers 16 residues.

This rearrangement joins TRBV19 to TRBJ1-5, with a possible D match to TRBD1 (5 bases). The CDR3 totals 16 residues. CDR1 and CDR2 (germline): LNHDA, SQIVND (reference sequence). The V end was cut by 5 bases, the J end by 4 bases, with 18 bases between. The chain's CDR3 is CASSPQAAGGNQPQHF. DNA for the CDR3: TGTGCCAGTAGTCCCCAGGCAGCGGGGGGGAATCAGCCCCAGCATTTT.

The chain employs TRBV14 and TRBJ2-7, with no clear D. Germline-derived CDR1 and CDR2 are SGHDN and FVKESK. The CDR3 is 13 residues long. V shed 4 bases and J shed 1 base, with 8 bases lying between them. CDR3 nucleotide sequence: TGTGCCAGCAGCCCCCTTAGGTCCTACGAGCAGTACTTC. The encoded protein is CASSPLRSYEQYF.